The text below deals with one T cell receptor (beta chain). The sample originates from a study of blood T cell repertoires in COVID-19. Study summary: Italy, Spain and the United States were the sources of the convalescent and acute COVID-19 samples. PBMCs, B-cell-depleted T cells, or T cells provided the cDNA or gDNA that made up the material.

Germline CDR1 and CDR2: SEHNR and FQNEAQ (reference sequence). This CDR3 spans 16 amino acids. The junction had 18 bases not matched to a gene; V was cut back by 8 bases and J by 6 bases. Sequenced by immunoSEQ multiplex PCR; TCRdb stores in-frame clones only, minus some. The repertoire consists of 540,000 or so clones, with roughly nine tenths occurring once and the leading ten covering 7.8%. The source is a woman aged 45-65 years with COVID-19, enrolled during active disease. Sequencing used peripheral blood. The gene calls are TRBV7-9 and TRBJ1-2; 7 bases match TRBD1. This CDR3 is CASGPGTARFKDGYTF. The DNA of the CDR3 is TGTGCCAGCGGACCTGGGACAGCCAGATTTAAGGATGGCTACACCTTC.